This TCR beta chain originates from a study of blood T cell repertoires in COVID-19. Overall study context: Samples came from the United States, Italy and Spain, spanning acute and convalescent COVID-19. T cells, B-cell-depleted T cells, or PBMCs provided the cDNA or gDNA that served as material.

As originally analysed: Estimation of nucleated cell counts relied on the amplification of reference gene primers. Measured with immunoSEQ multiplex PCR; TCRdb has only the in-frame clones, and not every one. Clonal size and the V and J genes are those of that table, whereas D and trimming came from the DNA. Of 98,000 or so clones in the sample, 88% are singletons; the top ten hold roughly 2.3%. V gave up 6 bases and J gave up 3 bases, with 15 bases separating them. From germline, CDR1 is MNHEY and CDR2 SVGAGI. The CDR3 totals 15 residues. The chain combines TRBV6-5 with TRBJ1-3; a weak D match, TRBD1 (6 bases). Material: peripheral blood. This receptor was taken from a human donor in a cohort sampled during active COVID-19. The CDR3 loop reads CASSSNQGIGNTIYF. In DNA form, the CDR3 reads TGTGCCAGCAGCAGCAACCAGGGGATTGGAAACACCATATATTTT.